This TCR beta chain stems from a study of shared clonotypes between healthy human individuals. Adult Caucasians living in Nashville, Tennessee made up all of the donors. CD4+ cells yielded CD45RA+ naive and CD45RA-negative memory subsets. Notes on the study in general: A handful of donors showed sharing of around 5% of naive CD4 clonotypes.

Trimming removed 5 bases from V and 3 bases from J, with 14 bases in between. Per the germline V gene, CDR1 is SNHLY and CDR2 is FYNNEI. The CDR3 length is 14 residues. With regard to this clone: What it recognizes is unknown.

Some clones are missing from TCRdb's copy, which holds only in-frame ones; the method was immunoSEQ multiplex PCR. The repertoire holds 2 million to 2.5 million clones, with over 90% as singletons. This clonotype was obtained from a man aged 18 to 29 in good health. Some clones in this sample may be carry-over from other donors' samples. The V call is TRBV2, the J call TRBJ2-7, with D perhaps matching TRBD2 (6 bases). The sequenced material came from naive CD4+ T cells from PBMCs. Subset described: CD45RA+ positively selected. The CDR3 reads CASSLEAGGYEQYF. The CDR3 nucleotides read TGTGCCAGCAGTCTTGAGGCCGGGGGCTACGAGCAGTACTTC.